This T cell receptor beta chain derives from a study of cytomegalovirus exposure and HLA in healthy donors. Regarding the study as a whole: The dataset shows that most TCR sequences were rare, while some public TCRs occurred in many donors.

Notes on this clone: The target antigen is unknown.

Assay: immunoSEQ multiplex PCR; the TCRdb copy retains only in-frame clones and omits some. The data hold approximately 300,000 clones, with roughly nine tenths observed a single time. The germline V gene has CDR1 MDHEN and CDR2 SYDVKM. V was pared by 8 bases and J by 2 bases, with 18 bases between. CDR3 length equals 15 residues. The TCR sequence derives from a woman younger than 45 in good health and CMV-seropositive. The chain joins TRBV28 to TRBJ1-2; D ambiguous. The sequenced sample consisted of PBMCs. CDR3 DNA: TGTGCCAGCCTAAACTCCGGGGTCCCGAACTATGGCTACACCTTC. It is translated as CASLNSGVPNYGYTF.